This T cell receptor beta chain was captured by sequencing in a study of cytomegalovirus exposure and HLA in healthy donors. V was shortened by 3 bases and J by 2 bases, with 14 bases between the two germline ends. Germline assignment: CDR1 KGHSH and CDR2 LQKENI. The CDR3 totals 15 residues. This clone has a handful of counts. It was with 60 Vbeta and 13 Jbeta primers that the PCR ran. Profiled with immunoSEQ multiplex PCR; TCRdb holds only in-frame clones, not every one. The sample records 99,000 or so clones, around 73% being singletons. The material sequenced was PBMCs. This sequence joins TRBV18 and TRBJ2-7; TRBD2 is a possible D gene (6 bases). The source is a woman aged 40 to 50 in good health and CMV-seronegative. This chain's CDR3 is CASSPISGGTYEQYF. The DNA for the CDR3 is TGTGCCAGCTCACCGATTAGCGGAGGGACCTACGAGCAGTACTTC.